This T cell receptor (beta chain) was sequenced in a study of neurological immune-mediated disorders. This clonotype has only a few counts. By 5'RACE with 10-nucleotide random UMIs, the cDNA was made. MiXCR, run by TCRdb on the 5' RACE reads, gives a single entry per CDR3 protein. This repertoire shows about 50,000 distinct CDR3 sequences, around 10% found once; its top ten account for 21%. PBMCs stored at -80 C, 2 million in total, were the source of the unsorted libraries. Sample: PBMCs. The receptor comes from a woman in her thirties or forties with HTLV-1-associated myelopathy (HAM/TSP).

DNA of the CDR3: TGTGCCAGCAGTTTCACCAGGGCGCTAACAGATACGCAGTATTTT. Amino acid sequence: CASSFTRALTDTQYF. The chain couples TRBV6-5 to TRBJ2-3; possibly TRBD1 for D (5 bases). Per germline, CDR1 MNHEY and CDR2 SVGAGI. Trimming left V 4 bases short and J 3 bases short, with 14 bases between. The CDR3 has 15 amino acids.